This TCR beta chain was identified in a study of beta chain features in type 1 diabetes. Study-level results: Among all four CD4+ subsets, Type 1 diabetes patients had TCRB CDR3s that were moderately but significantly shorter. Sequencing the cDNA could make cells with high TCR expression show up more than they should.

As concerns this clone: Its antigen remains unknown.

TCRB transcripts that were expressed got sequenced, as all of the isolated RNA had been reverse transcribed. Each sample of naive, central memory or regulatory T cells had, on average, about 3.6 million reads. Sequencing used immunoSEQ multiplex PCR; TCRdb keeps in-frame clones, though not all of them. The sample has roughly 300,000 clones; 14% are singletons. Germline V CDR1 and CDR2: SGHTA, FQGNSA. The V and J ends lost 0 bases and 5 bases respectively, with 11 bases between them. CDR3 length: 15 residues. This receptor was identified in a young man in good health. The chain combines TRBV7-2 with TRBJ2-1, with TRBD2 as a possible D gene (6 bases). The specimen sequenced was central memory CD4+ T cells from blood. The CDR3 spells CASSLAHSGNNEQFF. Here the CDR3 DNA reads TGTGCCAGCAGCTTAGCACATAGCGGTAACAATGAGCAGTTCTTC.